This entry lists 14 T cell receptor beta chains sequenced from one sample in a study of blood T cell repertoires in COVID-19. Measured with immunoSEQ multiplex PCR; TCRdb has only the in-frame clones, and not every one. The sample has roughly 220,000 clones; under 90% are singletons. Sample: peripheral blood. Source of these receptors: a woman in her sixties or seventies who had recovered from COVID-19.

This chain links TRBV5-1 with TRBJ1-3; tentative D call: TRBD1 (6 bases). V was pared by 4 bases and J by 4 bases, with 12 bases between. CDR3 size: 14 residues. Per the germline V gene, CDR1 is SGHRS and CDR2 is YFSETQ. The CDR3 sequence is CASSPDSSGNTIYF. The CDR3 bases are TGCGCCAGCAGCCCGGACAGTTCGGGAAACACCATATATTTT.

This clone has only one observation. V gene TRBV6-5 combines with J gene TRBJ2-7; 10 bases are shared with TRBD1. CDR1 is MNHEY, CDR2 SVGAGI, per germline. The CDR3 covers 13 residues. V lost 7 bases to trimming and J lost 5 bases; unmatched junction nucleotides: 5. In DNA, the CDR3 is TGTGCCAGCAATCGGGACAGGGGCCACGAGCAGTACTTC. Translated: CASNRDRGHEQYF.

The chain recombines TRBV7-8 with TRBJ2-7; a weak D match, TRBD1 (6 bases). The CDR3 runs to 16 residues. The V and J ends lost 5 bases and 7 bases respectively, with 24 bases between them. The germline gives CDR1 SGHVS, CDR2 FQNEAQ. The CDR3 region is CASSREAWTAVPEQYF. The CDR3 DNA reads TGTGCCAGCAGCCGAGAAGCTTGGACAGCGGTCCCGGAGCAGTACTTC.

V and J are TRBV30 and TRBJ1-5; TRBD1 is a possible D gene (5 bases). V lost 3 bases, J lost 3 bases, and 15 bases lay in between. Germline V gene lookup returns CDR1 GTSNPN and CDR2 SVGIG (reference sequence). This CDR3 spans 15 amino acids. The DNA of the CDR3 is TGTGCCTGGAGGGCTCAGGGAGGTAACAATCAGCCCCAGCATTTT. This gives the protein CAWRAQGGNNQPQHF. The entire variable domain, with the rest obtained from reference TRBV30 and TRBJ1-5, is as follows: SQTIHQWPATLVQPVGSPLSLECTVEGTSNPNLYWYRQAAGRGLQLLFYSVGIGQISSEVPQNLSASRPQDRQFILSSKKLLLSDSGFYLCAWRAQGGNNQPQHFGDGTRLSIL.

This sequence joins TRBV5-4 and TRBJ2-5; 9 bases fit TRBD2. With 3 bases clipped from V and 3 bases from J, the junction kept 6 bases outside the gene matches. CDR3 length: 15 residues. Germline lookup yields CDR1 SGHNT and CDR2 YYREEE (reference sequence). For the CDR3, the DNA is TGTGCCAGCAGCTCCCCCGCTAGCGGGGAAGAGACCCAGTACTTC. Its protein product is CASSSPASGEETQYF.

This clone occurred once. The chain employs TRBV18 and TRBJ1-4, with 11 bases that match TRBD1. The trim removed 5 bases at V and 5 bases at J, leaving 7 bases unmatched. This CDR3 region has 16 residues. From germline, CDR1 is KGHSH and CDR2 LQKENI. For the CDR3, the DNA is TGTGCCAGCTCATTGTACCGGGACAGGGGGAATGAAAAACTGTTTTTT. This encodes CASSLYRDRGNEKLFF. Full variable domain (remainder filled in from reference TRBV18 and TRBJ1-4): NAGVMQNPRHLVRRRGQEARLRCSPMKGHSHVYWYRQLPEEGLKFMVYLQKENIIDESGMPKERFSAEFPKEGPSILRIQQVVRGDSAAYFCASSLYRDRGNEKLFFGSGTQLSVL.

The chain couples TRBV5-4 to TRBJ1-1, with TRBD1 matching 9 bases. J was trimmed by 5 bases and V by 2 bases; bases with no gene match: 7. Germline V CDR1 and CDR2: SGHNT, YYREEE (reference sequence). The CDR3 runs to 15 residues. The CDR3: CASSLPGQGRTEAFF. DNA for the CDR3: TGTGCCAGCAGCTTACCGGGACAGGGTCGGACTGAAGCTTTCTTT.

The gene calls are TRBV14 and TRBJ2-5, with D maybe TRBD1 (5 bases). The CDR3 runs 13 residues. Trimming took 4 bases from V and 2 from J, leaving 8 bases between them. CDR1 and CDR2 (germline): SGHDN, FVKESK. The CDR3 spells CASSRGQQETQYF. The CDR3 coding sequence is TGTGCCAGCAGCCGCGGACAACAAGAGACCCAGTACTTC. Full variable domain (rest looked up from reference TRBV14 and TRBJ2-5): EAGVTQFPSHSVIEKGQTVTLRCDPISGHDNLYWYRRVMGKEIKFLLHFVKESKQDESGMPNNRFLAERTGGTYSTLKVQPAELEDSGVYFCASSRGQQETQYFGPGTRLLVL.

The rearrangement links TRBV5-1 to TRBJ2-7, with D possibly matching TRBD2 (5 bases). This CDR3 region has 14 residues. Per the germline V gene, CDR1 is SGHRS and CDR2 is YFSETQ. Trimming removed 1 base at V and 7 bases at J, with 15 bases between. The CDR3 nucleotides are TGCGCCAGCAGCTTGTATAGGGAGACGGGGGAGCAGTACTTC. Amino acids: CASSLYRETGEQYF. Based on the CDR3 plus reference TRBV5-1 and TRBJ2-7, the full variable domain is KAGVTQTPRYLIKTRGQQVTLSCSPISGHRSVSWYQQTPGQGLQFLFEYFSETQRNKGNFPGRFSGRQFSNSRSEMNVSTLELGDSALYLCASSLYRETGEQYFGPGTRLTVT.

This clone appeared a few times. The chain carries TRBV20-1 and TRBJ1-1; 7 bases agree with TRBD1. Per germline, CDR1 DFQATT and CDR2 SNEGSKA (reference sequence). J lost 8 bases, V lost 3 bases, and 9 bases had no gene match. The CDR3 length is 13 residues. The CDR3 loop reads CSASHRGLAEAFF. The CDR3 DNA reads TGCAGTGCTAGTCACAGGGGCTTGGCCGAAGCTTTCTTT.

J is TRBJ1-2 and V is TRBV5-8; 7 bases match TRBD1. Germline V gene data show CDR1 as SGHTS and CDR2 as YDEGEE. The CDR3 sequence is 14 residues long. Unmatched junction bases numbered 2, after V lost 0 bases and J lost 3 bases. CDR3 DNA: TGTGCCAGCAGCTTGGGGACAGGCTACTATGGCTACACCTTC. It is translated as CASSLGTGYYGYTF.

The sample holds one count of this clone. The V call is TRBV4-1, the J call TRBJ2-3, with 7 bases identical to TRBD2. The germline gives CDR1 MGHRA, CDR2 YSYEKL. V dropped 0 bases and J dropped 2; count of bases not matched to a gene: 5. This CDR3 spans 16 amino acids. The CDR3 sequence is CASSQEEAGTTDTQYF. In DNA, the CDR3 is TGCGCCAGCAGCCAAGAGGAAGCGGGGACCACAGATACGCAGTATTTT.

The chain joins TRBV11-2 to TRBJ2-3, with 7 bases fitting TRBD2. Germline V gene lookup returns CDR1 SGHAT and CDR2 FQNNGV. CDR3 length: 12 amino acids. J was trimmed by 6 bases and V by 5 bases; bases with no gene match: 2. The CDR3 nucleotides read TGTGCCAGCAGCCCCGGGGGGGATACGCAGTATTTT. Encoded protein: CASSPGGDTQYF.

The chain links TRBV9 to TRBJ2-2; D might be TRBD2 (5 bases). Germline CDR1 is SGDLS and CDR2 is YYNGEE. The V end was cut by 3 bases, the J end by 10 bases, with 13 bases between. The CDR3 contains 13 residues. The CDR3 region has the DNA TGTGCCAGCAGCGACGGGGTGCGCGAGGAGCTGTTTTTT. This encodes CASSDGVREELFF.